This T cell receptor beta chain was documented in a study of T cell repertoires in cytomegalovirus infection. On the study more broadly: CMV infection together with matching HLA type was indicated by public TCR beta signatures.

CDR3 length equals 14 residues. Deletions cut 2 bases from V and 5 bases from J, with 10 bases between. Germline CDR1 MNHEY, CDR2 SMNVEV (reference sequence). This clonotype has more than one count but fewer than ten. What it binds is unknown. TCRdb passed the reads through MiXCR, listing each CDR3 protein once. Of 650,000 to 900,000 distinct CDR3 sequences in the sample, just under 30% were seen once. Points from the study as a whole: There were HLA-C-restricted CMV-specific TCR beta clonotypes dominating the ex vivo response.

This TCR was sampled from a human donor in good health (CMV status not recorded). Some clones in this sample may be carry-over from other donors' samples. Sequencing was performed on cultured CD8+ T cells from PBMCs, taken from culture after CMV antigen stimulation. The chain combines TRBV27 with TRBJ2-1; no clear D. The CDR3 nucleotides read TGTGCCAGCAGTTTACCGGGCTGGGACAATGAGCAGTTCTTC. Amino acid sequence: CASSLPGWDNEQFF.